Below are 14 T cell receptor beta chains sequenced from a single sample in a study of T-cell reconstitution after alpha-beta-depleted transplantation in children. It was with unique molecular identifiers that the TCRbeta library was prepared. TCRdb re-derived calls from the PCR reads in MiXCR, one entry per CDR3 protein. The table records 900,000 or so distinct CDR3 sequences, around 15% of them present only once. This specimen consisted of PBMCs, mostly from graft donor cells, obtained 360 days after TCRalphabeta/CD19-depleted stem cell transplant. Every receptor here comes from a male patient aged 10 to 17 who had a stem cell transplant for acute lymphoblastic leukemia, so the T cells may come from the graft donor.

This clonotype has at least ten counts. This rearrangement joins TRBV27 to TRBJ2-1; 7 positions match TRBD1. The trim removed 5 bases at V and 3 bases at J, leaving 10 bases unmatched. The CDR3 totals 16 residues. Germline V gene data show CDR1 as MNHEY and CDR2 as SMNVEV (reference sequence). CDR3 in amino acids: CASSPQTGLVYNEQFF. The CDR3 nucleotides read TGTGCCAGCAGTCCACAGACAGGGCTGGTCTACAATGAGCAGTTCTTC.

The sample holds a few counts of this clonotype. The chain couples TRBV7-9 to TRBJ2-7; TRBD1 matches 9 bases. CDR3 length: 13 residues. V was pared by 3 bases and J by 6 bases, with 3 bases of the junction left unmatched. Germline lookup yields CDR1 SEHNR and CDR2 FQNEAQ (reference sequence). The CDR3 reads CASSLGTGLEQYF. CDR3 nucleotide sequence: TGTGCCAGCAGCTTGGGGACAGGGCTCGAGCAGTACTTC. Combining the CDR3 with reference TRBV7-9 and TRBJ2-7 gives the whole variable domain DTGVSQNPRHKITKRGQNVTFRCDPISEHNRLYWYRQTLGQGPEFLTYFQNEAQLEKSRLLSDRFSAERPKGSFSTLEIQRTEQGDSAMYLCASSLGTGLEQYFGPGTRLTVT.

The chain couples TRBV4-1 to TRBJ2-1; no reliable D call. Germline values: CDR1 MGHRA, CDR2 YSYEKL. This CDR3 has 15 residues. Deletions cut 3 bases from V and 8 bases from J, with 17 bases between. This CDR3 reads CASSQTARWLDEQFF. In DNA, the CDR3 is TGCGCCAGCAGCCAGACTGCCCGGTGGTTGGATGAGCAGTTCTTC.

The chain recombines TRBV9 with TRBJ2-5, with 7 positions matching TRBD2. Germline CDR1 SGDLS, CDR2 YYNGEE. The CDR3 contains 14 residues. V lost 2 bases, J lost 2 bases, and 3 bases stayed unmatched. CDR3: CASSVLGGQETQYF. The CDR3 DNA follows: TGTGCCAGCAGCGTCCTCGGGGGGCAAGAGACCCAGTACTTC.

This sequence joins TRBV29-1 and TRBJ1-2; the D is unclear. The CDR3 sequence is 12 residues long. In germline, CDR1 is SQVTM, CDR2 ANQGSEA. V shed 7 bases and J shed 5 bases, with 14 bases lying between them. CDR3 DNA sequence: TGCAGCGCGACTTTGGACCTGTATGGCTACACCTTC. This sequence encodes CSATLDLYGYTF.

The gene calls are TRBV5-1 and TRBJ1-2, with D unresolved. V was pared by 6 bases and J by 4 bases, with 19 bases between. Germline V lookup: CDR1 SGHRS, CDR2 YFSETQ. The CDR3 is 15 amino acids. This CDR3 reads CASKTQASLLYGYTF. DNA for the CDR3: TGCGCCAGCAAGACGCAGGCCTCCCTACTCTATGGCTACACCTTC.

J is TRBJ2-3 and V is TRBV7-3; the D gene is possibly TRBD1 (6 bases). This CDR3 has 17 amino acids. Germline V gene data show CDR1 as SGHTA and CDR2 as FQGTGA. V gave up 5 bases and J gave up 2 bases, with 20 bases separating them. CDR3 bases: TGTGCCAGCAGCCCCAATCCCGGGACAACGGTCACAGATACGCAGTATTTT. Its translation: CASSPNPGTTVTDTQYF.

This clonotype was counted only a few times. The chain couples TRBV12-3 or TRBV12-4 to TRBJ2-3; D perhaps matches TRBD2 (6 bases). The CDR3 extends over 14 amino acids. The V gene lost 6 bases and the J gene lost 5 bases, with 15 bases spanning the gap. In DNA form, the CDR3 reads TGTGCCAGCAGCGCACTAGCCCGCGGAGATACGCAGTATTTT. It translates to CASSALARGDTQYF.

The table lists this clonotype with many counts. The rearrangement uses TRBV19 and TRBJ2-7; 10 positions match TRBD1. CDR1 and CDR2 (germline): LNHDA, SQIVND (reference sequence). V shed 9 bases, J shed 4 bases, and the junction held 9 bases outside the gene matches. The CDR3 covers 14 residues. Here the CDR3 DNA reads TGTGCCAGCAGTGCCGGGACAGGGGTATACGAGCAGTACTTC. Protein sequence: CASSAGTGVYEQYF.

This clonotype was seen a few times. At one of its ends the junction is not consistent with the germline gene, which may arise from a read error. V is TRBV20-1 and J is TRBJ2-1; 10 bases map to TRBD2. Germline-derived CDR1 and CDR2 are DFQATT and SNEGSKA (reference sequence). The CDR3 length is 20 residues. This CDR3 reads CCAKGTWGAASGRHYNEQFF. CDR3 nucleotide sequence: TGCTGTGCTAAGGGTACTTGGGGGGCTGCTAGCGGGAGACACTACAATGAGCAGTTCTTC.

This clonotype was detected only a few times. The CDR3 DNA sequence: TGCAGTGCAGACCTGAGACAGGGCCCTGAAGCTTTCTTT. Translation gives CSADLRQGPEAFF. The V gene is TRBV20-1, the J gene TRBJ1-1, with 7 bases identical to TRBD1. CDR1 and CDR2 (germline): DFQATT, SNEGSKA (reference sequence). The CDR3 loop spans 13 amino acids. V shed 6 bases and J 6 bases; nucleotides not matched to a gene: 10.

The chain links TRBV4-1 to TRBJ2-2, with 15 bases that match TRBD2. Germline V gene data show CDR1 as MGHRA and CDR2 as YSYEKL. This CDR3 has 17 residues. Trimming removed 3 bases from V and 6 bases from J; junction bases left unmatched: 5. The CDR3 DNA sequence: TGCGCCAGCAGCCAGGGGACTAGCGGGAGGTTGCCCGGGGAGCTGTTTTTT. Its translation is CASSQGTSGRLPGELFF.

This rearrangement joins TRBV20-1 to TRBJ1-1; 11 bases align to TRBD1. Germline trimming cut 4 bases from V and 6 bases from J; bases unmatched to any gene: 13. Germline V gene sequence: CDR1 DFQATT, CDR2 SNEGSKA (reference sequence). This CDR3 has 16 amino acids. This CDR3 is CSAKGQGALYSPEAFF. As DNA, the CDR3 is TGCAGTGCTAAAGGACAGGGGGCATTGTATAGCCCTGAAGCTTTCTTT.

This clonotype showed up just once. The chain uses TRBV5-1 and TRBJ2-1; 10 bases map to TRBD2. Germline CDR1 is SGHRS and CDR2 is YFSETQ. The V gene end was trimmed by 1 base and the J gene end by 7 bases; junction bases not matched to a gene: 11. The CDR3 contains 17 residues. For the CDR3, the DNA is TGCGCCAGCAGCTTGAGCCCCAGGCTAGCGGGAGTGAATGAGCAGTTCTTC. Its translation is CASSLSPRLAGVNEQFF.